A single sample is the source of the 24 T cell receptor beta chains below, sequenced in a study of CD8 T cells in ankylosing spondylitis. General study points: Seemingly distinctive of ankylosing spondylitis blood was a TCR beta motif formed by eight highly homologous variants.

Which antigens these TCRs recognize remains unknown. TCRdb reanalysed the 5' RACE reads using MiXCR and keeps one entry per CDR3 protein. This sample carries roughly 490,000 distinct CDR3 sequences, roughly 5% of them seen once, and the ten largest clones take around 3.4%. The sample was blood, either unsorted or a sorted T cell fraction (not recorded which). These receptors all come from a male donor with ankylosing spondylitis.

This clonotype occurred many times. This chain connects TRBV5-1 to TRBJ1-1; possibly TRBD1 for D (6 bases). The CDR3 loop spans 16 amino acids. The germline CDR1 and CDR2 sequences are SGHRS and YFSETQ. Trimming removed 0 bases at V and 10 bases at J, with 22 bases between. The CDR3 spells CASSLAGSGLSRGAFF. The CDR3 coding sequence is TGCGCCAGCAGCTTGGCCGGTTCAGGGCTGAGCAGGGGAGCTTTCTTT.

This chain uses TRBV7-2 with TRBJ2-7; perhaps TRBD1 as D (5 bases). The CDR3 runs 14 residues. The V end lost 5 bases, the J end lost 5 bases, and 16 bases lay between the germline ends. Germline lookup yields CDR1 SGHTA and CDR2 FQGNSA. The CDR3 sequence is CASSPLLGPHEQYF. The CDR3 coding sequence is TGTGCCAGCAGCCCCCTCTTGGGGCCCCACGAGCAGTACTTC.

This clonotype came up many times. The J gene is TRBJ2-1, the V gene TRBV20-1, with a possible D match to TRBD2 (6 bases). There are 14 residues in the CDR3. Per germline, CDR1 DFQATT and CDR2 SNEGSKA (reference sequence). With 4 bases removed from V and 8 bases from J, the gap between germline ends came to 18 bases. CDR3 protein: CSATRKGRSDEQFF. In DNA, the CDR3 is TGCAGTGCTACTAGGAAGGGGAGGAGCGATGAGCAGTTCTTC.

This clonotype was detected ten times or more. This chain uses TRBV5-1 with TRBJ1-1; TRBD1 matches 11 bases. With V trimmed by 4 bases and J by 3 bases, 5 bases remained unmatched. Looked up from germline, CDR1 is SGHRS and CDR2 is YFSETQ. The CDR3 is 15 residues long. CDR3 DNA sequence: TGCGCCAGCAGCCGCGGACAGGGGGCGCACACTGAAGCTTTCTTT. Residues: CASSRGQGAHTEAFF.

This clonotype was found many times. The chain carries TRBV15 and TRBJ2-3; the D is unclear. From germline, CDR1 is LNHNV and CDR2 YYDKDF (reference sequence). The CDR3 length is 14 residues. Trimming removed 0 bases at V and 5 bases at J, with 9 bases between. The CDR3 DNA follows: TGTGCCACCAGCAGAGATCCTTTGGGAGATACGCAGTATTTT. Its translation: CATSRDPLGDTQYF.

The chain uses TRBV20-1 and TRBJ1-5; 7 nucleotides line up with TRBD1. J lost 2 bases, V lost 2 bases, and 3 bases had no gene match. From germline, CDR1 is DFQATT and CDR2 SNEGSKA (reference sequence). This CDR3 region has 14 residues. This chain's CDR3 is CSARNTGGNQPQHF. The CDR3 coding sequence is TGCAGTGCTAGAAACACAGGGGGCAATCAGCCCCAGCATTTT.

This clonotype showed up many times. The J gene is TRBJ1-3, the V gene TRBV6-1; D is perhaps TRBD1 (5 bases). Germline CDR1 reads MNHNS; CDR2 reads SASEGT. This CDR3 is 15 amino acids long. Trimming removed 8 bases at V and 0 bases at J, with 14 bases between. CDR3 nucleotides: TGTGCCAGCGAAGACACAGGCACCTCTGGAAACACCATATATTTT. Translating gives CASEDTGTSGNTIYF.

In this sample, this clonotype turned up many times. The V gene is TRBV5-1, the J gene TRBJ1-2, with D possibly matching TRBD1 (6 bases). The CDR3 loop spans 13 amino acids. The germline V and J ends were trimmed by 1 base and 8 bases, with 12 bases remaining between them. The germline CDR1 and CDR2 sequences are SGHRS and YFSETQ. CDR3 bases: TGCGCCAGCAGCTTGCCCCACGACAGGGGCTACACCTTC. Its translation: CASSLPHDRGYTF. Full variable domain (rest looked up from reference TRBV5-1 and TRBJ1-2): KAGVTQTPRYLIKTRGQQVTLSCSPISGHRSVSWYQQTPGQGLQFLFEYFSETQRNKGNFPGRFSGRQFSNSRSEMNVSTLELGDSALYLCASSLPHDRGYTFGSGTRLTVV.

There are many counts of this clonotype. The V gene is TRBV15, the J gene TRBJ1-2; 7 bases are shared with TRBD1. Losses at the gene ends were 1 base for V and 5 bases for J; bases not matched to a gene: 1. CDR1 and CDR2 from the germline V gene are LNHNV and YYDKDF (reference sequence). There are 13 residues in the CDR3. This CDR3 reads CATSRAGGYGYTF. Here the CDR3 DNA reads TGTGCCACCAGCAGAGCAGGGGGATATGGCTACACCTTC. The complete variable domain, with remaining parts taken from reference TRBV15 and TRBJ1-2, reads DAMVIQNPRYQVTQFGKPVTLSCSQTLNHNVMYWYQQKSSQAPKLLFHYYDKDFNNEADTPDNFQSRRPNTSFCFLDIRSPGLGDTAMYLCATSRAGGYGYTFGSGTRLTVV.

This clonotype was counted ten times or more. The chain combines TRBV4-1 with TRBJ2-4; 11 bases are shared with TRBD2. Germline lookup yields CDR1 MGHRA and CDR2 YSYEKL. J was trimmed by 0 bases and V by 0 bases; bases with no gene match: 10. CDR3 length equals 20 residues. The CDR3 DNA follows: TGCGCCAGCAGCCAAGATCAAAGACTAGCGGGGAAATTAGCCAAAAACATTCAGTACTTC. Its translation is CASSQDQRLAGKLAKNIQYF.

This clonotype was recorded many times. This chain joins TRBV12-3 or TRBV12-4 and TRBJ1-2; TRBD1 aligns across 7 bases. J was trimmed by 4 bases and V by 5 bases; bases with no gene match: 4. CDR3 size: 13 residues. The CDR3 region is CASSLRDSYGYTF. The CDR3 region has the DNA TGTGCCAGCAGTCTCCGGGACAGCTATGGCTACACCTTC.

In its sample, this clonotype was seen many times. V and J are TRBV11-1 and TRBJ2-3; TRBD2 aligns across 9 bases. Trimming removed 7 bases from V and 9 bases from J; junction bases left unmatched: 23. CDR3 length: 18 amino acids. Per the germline V gene, CDR1 is SGHAT and CDR2 is FQDESV (reference sequence). The CDR3 here is CASTKGGAGGLVAVTQYF. The CDR3 nucleotides read TGTGCCAGCACCAAAGGGGGTGCGGGGGGGCTTGTTGCGGTAACGCAGTATTTT.

In its sample, this clonotype was seen many times. The genes are TRBV7-9 and TRBJ2-1; tentative D call: TRBD2 (5 bases). Germline values: CDR1 SEHNR, CDR2 FQNEAQ (reference sequence). The CDR3 extends over 13 amino acids. Trimming took 2 bases from V and 9 from J, leaving 11 bases between them. In nucleotides, the CDR3 is TGTGCCAGCAGCTTAAGGGAGTACCTTGAGCAGTTCTTC. It is translated as CASSLREYLEQFF.

The genes are TRBV7-9 and TRBJ2-7; TRBD2 matches 10 bases. Trimming cost V 5 bases and J 5 bases; bases outside gene matches: 9. The CDR3 has 15 residues. Germline V gives CDR1 SEHNR, CDR2 FQNEAQ (reference sequence). The DNA of the CDR3 is TGTGCCAGCAGCGATAGCGGGAGGTCTCGCCACGAGCAGTACTTC. Translating gives CASSDSGRSRHEQYF.

In this sample, this clonotype turned up many times. CDR3 in DNA: TGCGCCAGCAGCCAACGGACCGCGTACTTGAACACTGAAGCTTTCTTT. This sequence encodes CASSQRTAYLNTEAFF. The chain has TRBV5-1 and TRBJ1-1; no clear D gene. The CDR3 has 16 amino acids. Germline CDR1 is SGHRS and CDR2 is YFSETQ. The V end lost 4 bases, the J end lost 0 bases, and 16 bases lay between the germline ends.

The table lists this clonotype with many counts. V and J are TRBV15 and TRBJ2-1; D is uncertain. Trimming took off 1 base at V and 4 bases at J, with 8 bases between the two ends. In germline, CDR1 is LNHNV, CDR2 YYDKDF (reference sequence). This CDR3 spans 14 amino acids. The chain's CDR3 is CATSRVPLYNEQFF. CDR3 DNA: TGTGCCACCAGCAGAGTTCCTCTATACAATGAGCAGTTCTTC. The full variable domain, rest sourced from reference TRBV15 and TRBJ2-1, is DAMVIQNPRYQVTQFGKPVTLSCSQTLNHNVMYWYQQKSSQAPKLLFHYYDKDFNNEADTPDNFQSRRPNTSFCFLDIRSPGLGDTAMYLCATSRVPLYNEQFFGPGTRLTVL.

This clonotype was counted many times. The chain uses TRBV5-5 and TRBJ2-7; tentatively, D is TRBD2 (5 bases). Germline V gene sequence: CDR1 SGHKS, CDR2 YYEKEE (reference sequence). Between the trimmed V and J ends, which lost 3 bases and 0 bases, there was a span of 13 bases. The CDR3 contains 15 residues. The CDR3 region has the DNA TGTGCCAGCAGCTCGGGGATGGGAAGCTCCTACGAGCAGTACTTC. As protein: CASSSGMGSSYEQYF.

This clonotype has a count of ten or more. The rearrangement links TRBV20-1 to TRBJ1-1; D unresolved. CDR1 and CDR2 (germline): DFQATT, SNEGSKA (reference sequence). This CDR3 has 14 amino acids. Trimming cost V 1 base and J 1 base, with 10 bases left between them. The CDR3, as DNA: TGCAGTGCTAGAGCTTATTCAAAGAACACTGAAGCTTTCTTT. As protein: CSARAYSKNTEAFF.

This clonotype was recorded at least ten times. This chain joins TRBV29-1 and TRBJ2-5; D possibly corresponds to TRBD2 (6 bases). Germline assignment: CDR1 SQVTM and CDR2 ANQGSEA. This CDR3 has 12 residues. V was pared by 2 bases and J by 5 bases, with 9 bases between. The CDR3 nucleotides read TGCAGCGTTGAATCAGGGAGGGAGACCCAGTACTTC. This translates into CSVESGRETQYF.

This clonotype was observed at least ten times. The chain couples TRBV29-1 to TRBJ1-1, with a tentative D call TRBD1 (5 bases). Trimming pared 4 bases from V and 5 bases from J, leaving 11 bases between. Germline CDR1 is SQVTM and CDR2 is ANQGSEA. The CDR3 extends over 12 amino acids. CDR3 sequence reads: CSVGGTGTEAFF. CDR3 bases: TGCAGCGTTGGCGGGACGGGGACTGAAGCTTTCTTT.

This clonotype was seen more than once but under ten times. The CDR3 DNA reads TGCGCCAGCAGCTTGCGACCCCGACAGGGCAACCAAGAGACCCAGTACTTC. It specifies CASSLRPRQGNQETQYF. The chain carries TRBV5-1 and TRBJ2-5; 7 bases map to TRBD1. Germline V lookup: CDR1 SGHRS, CDR2 YFSETQ. CDR3 length equals 17 residues. V trimming: 1 base; J trimming: 0 bases; junction bases outside the gene matches: 9.

This clonotype showed up just a few times. The chain has TRBV18 and TRBJ2-7; D is tentatively TRBD1 or TRBD2 (5 bases each). The V end was cut by 3 bases, the J end by 3 bases, with 9 bases between. Germline CDR1 KGHSH, CDR2 LQKENI. The CDR3 totals 13 residues. CDR3 in DNA: TGTGCCAGCTCACCGGGACGAGACTACGAGCAGTACTTC. This sequence encodes CASSPGRDYEQYF.

The rearrangement joins TRBV20-1 to TRBJ2-7, with 7 nucleotides matching TRBD1. The CDR3 is 14 residues long. Losses at the gene ends were 6 bases for V and 2 bases for J; bases not matched to a gene: 10. The germline gives CDR1 DFQATT, CDR2 SNEGSKA (reference sequence). The CDR3 protein is CSARKMTGPYEQYF. The CDR3, as DNA: TGCAGTGCCCGAAAAATGACAGGGCCCTACGAGCAGTACTTC.

This clonotype was seen at least ten times. The V gene is TRBV15, the J gene TRBJ2-5; TRBD1 or TRBD2 may be the D gene (6 bases each). V lost 2 bases and J lost 2, with 21 bases in between. Germline-derived CDR1 and CDR2 are LNHNV and YYDKDF (reference sequence). The CDR3 consists of 18 residues. CDR3 nucleotide sequence: TGTGCCACCAGCAGATTTCCCCTAGGAGGGGGAGAGCAAGAGACCCAGTACTTC. Its protein is CATSRFPLGGGEQETQYF.